The 19 T cell receptor beta chains below all came from one sample that was sequenced in a study of shared clonotypes between healthy human individuals. This table comes from immunoSEQ multiplex PCR, and its TCRdb copy is limited to in-frame clones, with some not included. This sample has 2 million to 2.5 million clones, with roughly 90% found just once. Sequences were obtained from naive CD4+ T cells from PBMCs. Specified subset: CD45RA+ positively selected. The origin of the receptors is a man between 18 and 29 years old in good health. Some clones in this sample may be carry-over from other donors' samples.

This clone showed up just a few times. DNA of the CDR3: TGTGCCATACGGGGCGTGTTGAACACTGAAGCTTTCTTT. Translation gives CAIRGVLNTEAFF. The chain couples TRBV10-3 to TRBJ1-1; perhaps TRBD1 as D (5 bases). Germline V gives CDR1 ENHRY, CDR2 SYGVKD. Trimming pared 9 bases from V and 0 bases from J, leaving 11 bases between. This CDR3 is 13 amino acids long.

The rearrangement joins TRBV5-5 to TRBJ1-2, with TRBD1 identical over 11 bases. The CDR3 is made up of 18 amino acids. CDR1 is SGHKS, CDR2 YYEKEE, per germline (reference sequence). The junction had 14 bases not matched to a gene; V was cut back by 3 bases and J by 4 bases. CDR3 amino acids: CASSSWKPGQGVSYGYTF. The CDR3 DNA sequence: TGTGCCAGCAGCTCCTGGAAACCGGGACAGGGGGTATCCTATGGCTACACCTTC.

The V gene is TRBV4-1, the J gene TRBJ2-2; TRBD1 matches 10 bases. Germline lookup yields CDR1 MGHRA and CDR2 YSYEKL. The length of the CDR3 is 16 residues. The junction had 8 bases not matched to a gene; V was cut back by 3 bases and J by 7 bases. DNA for the CDR3: TGCGCCAGCAGCCACGGCCGGGACAGGGGACTCGGGGAGCTGTTTTTT. Its protein product is CASSHGRDRGLGELFF.

Comments on this clone: Other DNA sequences in this sample translate to the same CDR3. The rearrangement links TRBV19 to TRBJ2-2; D tentatively reads TRBD1 or TRBD2 (6 bases each). This CDR3 comprises 14 residues. V was trimmed by 5 bases and J by 3 bases, leaving 10 bases between them. Germline V CDR1 and CDR2: LNHDA, SQIVND (reference sequence). The CDR3 protein is CASSRRGDTGELFF. CDR3 sequence (DNA): TGTGCCAGTAGTCGGAGGGGGGACACCGGGGAGCTGTTTTTT.

The chain uses TRBV7-2 and TRBJ2-7; D ambiguous. V shed 2 bases and J shed 4 bases, with 6 bases lying between them. Per the germline V gene, CDR1 is SGHTA and CDR2 is FQGNSA. The CDR3 has 12 amino acids. CDR3 DNA sequence: TGTGCCAGCAGCTTAAATCGGTACGAGCAGTACTTC. It translates to CASSLNRYEQYF.

Worth noting for this clone: Within the sample, other DNA sequences also encode this same CDR3. The V gene is TRBV7-3, the J gene TRBJ2-3, with D unclear. Germline V gene data show CDR1 as SGHTA and CDR2 as FQGTGA. The CDR3 covers 13 residues. The V and J ends lost 2 bases and 2 bases respectively, with 5 bases between them. The DNA of the CDR3 is TGTGCCAGCAGCTTACGCCCCACAGATACGCAGTATTTT. Residues: CASSLRPTDTQYF.

The chain uses TRBV30 and TRBJ2-1; the D call may be TRBD1 or TRBD2 (5 bases each). This CDR3 spans 13 amino acids. Germline loops: CDR1 GTSNPN, CDR2 SVGIG (reference sequence). V shed 3 bases and J shed 12 bases, with 18 bases lying between them. Here the CDR3 DNA reads TGTGCCTGGAGCCGGCCAGGGCTTGAGGGGCAGTTCTTC. Translation gives CAWSRPGLEGQFF.

This chain connects TRBV6-1 to TRBJ2-7; D unclear. Trimming pared 1 base from V and 2 bases from J, leaving 12 bases between. The CDR3 runs 15 residues. Germline V gives CDR1 MNHNS, CDR2 SASEGT. CDR3 coding DNA: TGTGCCAGCAGTGAAGGGGCAGCCTTTACCTACGAGCAGTACTTC. Protein product: CASSEGAAFTYEQYF.

The chain is built from TRBV30 and TRBJ2-3, with D maybe TRBD1 (6 bases). Trimming took 3 bases from V and 2 from J, leaving 24 bases between them. In germline, CDR1 is GTSNPN, CDR2 SVGIG (reference sequence). This CDR3 is 18 amino acids long. CDR3 sequence (DNA): TGTGCCTGGAGCCCACCGAGGGGGAGACCCTTTCCCACAGATACGCAGTATTTT. As protein: CAWSPPRGRPFPTDTQYF.

The V call is TRBV9, the J call TRBJ2-5; 10 nucleotides match TRBD1. Per the germline V gene, CDR1 is SGDLS and CDR2 is YYNGEE. V lost 2 bases to trimming and J lost 3 bases; unmatched junction nucleotides: 4. The CDR3 has 15 amino acids. The CDR3 DNA is TGTGCCAGCAGCGTCACCGGGACAGGGGAAGAGACCCAGTACTTC. Its translation is CASSVTGTGEETQYF.

CDR3 sequence reads: CSVIDRGRNQPQHF. The CDR3 DNA reads TGCAGCGTTATAGACAGGGGCAGGAATCAGCCCCAGCATTTT. V usage is TRBV29-1 and J usage is TRBJ1-5; 8 positions match TRBD1. The CDR3 is made up of 14 amino acids. Germline assignment: CDR1 SQVTM and CDR2 ANQGSEA. Trimming took 5 bases from V and 4 from J; bases not matched to a gene: 7.

The chain links TRBV28 to TRBJ2-5; TRBD2 is a possible D gene (7 bases). The CDR3 spans 15 residues. The V gene's germline CDR1 is MDHEN and CDR2 SYDVKM. V was shortened by 8 bases and J by 5 bases, with 21 bases between the two germline ends. The CDR3 sequence is CASVTGGGGGETQYF. CDR3 nucleotide sequence: TGTGCCAGCGTTACCGGGGGAGGGGGAGGGGAGACCCAGTACTTC.

This sequence joins TRBV5-6 and TRBJ2-3; D not certain. Between the trimmed V and J ends, which lost 0 bases and 7 bases, there was a span of 6 bases. Germline CDR1 and CDR2: SGHDT and YYEEEE. The CDR3 extends over 12 amino acids. CDR3 in amino acids: CASSLASYTQYF. CDR3 DNA sequence: TGTGCCAGCAGCTTGGCGTCCTATACGCAGTATTTT.

The V gene is TRBV6-6, the J gene TRBJ1-1, with D unresolved. Germline V gives CDR1 MNHNY, CDR2 SVGAGI (reference sequence). This CDR3 has 14 residues. The V end lost 6 bases, the J end lost 1 base, and 12 bases lay between the germline ends. The CDR3 region is CASRISTGNTEAFF. The CDR3 coding sequence is TGTGCCAGCAGGATTTCGACCGGGAACACTGAAGCTTTCTTT.

A word on this clone: The identical CDR3 is also encoded by other nucleotide sequences in the sample. The V gene is TRBV15, the J gene TRBJ2-1; 14 bases line up with TRBD2. V shed 4 bases, J shed 4 bases, and the junction held 3 bases outside the gene matches. Germline V CDR1 and CDR2: LNHNV, YYDKDF (reference sequence). The CDR3 sequence is 16 residues long. The CDR3 is CATSTRLAGGYNEQFF. The CDR3 bases are TGTGCCACCAGCACCCGACTAGCGGGAGGGTACAATGAGCAGTTCTTC.

The chain couples TRBV5-4 to TRBJ1-5; 9 bases align to TRBD1. The V gene end was trimmed by 0 bases and the J gene end by 3 bases; junction bases not matched to a gene: 4. The CDR3 has 16 residues. The germline V gene encodes CDR1 SGHNT and CDR2 YYREEE (reference sequence). This chain's CDR3 is CASSLVQGANNQPQHF. Here the CDR3 DNA reads TGTGCCAGCAGCTTGGTACAGGGGGCGAACAATCAGCCCCAGCATTTT.

CDR3 in DNA: TGTGCCTGGAGTCCACTTGAGGGACTAGCGGGAGCAGCAGCGGGGGAGCTGTTTTTT. Protein product: CAWSPLEGLAGAAAGELFF. The chain uses TRBV30 and TRBJ2-2, with TRBD2 matching over 14 bases. The CDR3 covers 19 residues. V dropped 2 bases and J dropped 8; count of bases not matched to a gene: 16. Germline lookup yields CDR1 GTSNPN and CDR2 SVGIG (reference sequence). Drawing the rest from reference TRBV30 and TRBJ2-2, the complete variable domain is SQTIHQWPATLVQPVGSPLSLECTVEGTSNPNLYWYRQAAGRGLQLLFYSVGIGQISSEVPQNLSASRPQDRQFILSSKKLLLSDSGFYLCAWSPLEGLAGAAAGELFFGEGSRLTVL.

This chain links TRBV29-1 with TRBJ2-7, with 7 bases that match TRBD2. CDR3 length: 13 residues. Losses at the gene ends were 4 bases for V and 6 bases for J; bases not matched to a gene: 9. CDR1 SQVTM and CDR2 ANQGSEA come from the germline V gene. CDR3 in DNA: TGCAGCGTTGCGGAGCGGGGACGGGGCGAGCAGTACTTC. Protein: CSVAERGRGEQYF.

The sample holds one count of this clone. V and J are TRBV7-3 and TRBJ2-2; D is undetermined. Germline assignment: CDR1 SGHTA and CDR2 FQGTGA. V was trimmed by 0 bases and J by 5 bases, leaving 4 bases between them. The CDR3 consists of 13 residues. The CDR3 DNA is TGTGCCAGCAGCTTAACCCAAACCGGGGAGCTGTTTTTT. Translating it yields CASSLTQTGELFF.